This is a list of T cell receptor beta chains from one sample in a study of blood T cell repertoires in COVID-19. The assay was immunoSEQ multiplex PCR, and TCRdb's table has in-frame clones only and misses some. Of around 250,000 clones in the sample, roughly 80% are singletons; the top ten hold roughly 3.6%. Sequenced material: PBMCs or T cells enriched from blood (not recorded which). These receptors all stem from a man aged 45 to 65 who had recovered from COVID-19. The CDR3 runs from the conserved cysteine through the conserved F or W. A D gene is named only where the DNA matches it firmly. The size of a clone is reported for some rows only, either as once, few or many, or as a class for expanded clones.

CASSPGGGSNNEQFF TGTGCCAGCTCACCAGGTGGAGGCAGCAACAATGAGCAGTTCTTC TRBJ2-1 . . TRBV18
CASSPSGAGIGSPLHF TGTGCCAGCTCACCTTCGGGCGCAGGGATAGGATCACCCCTCCACTTT TRBJ1-6 . . TRBV18
CASAPSIVSGETQYF TGTGCCAGCGCCCCCTCCATCGTAAGCGGAGAGACCCAGTACTTC TRBJ2-5 . . TRBV5-4
CSVGHYHYEQYF TGCAGCGTTGGGCATTACCACTACGAGCAGTACTTC TRBJ2-7 . . TRBV29-1
CASRGMGEGPQHF TGTGCCAGCAGGGGTATGGGAGAGGGGCCCCAGCATTTT TRBJ1-5 . . TRBV2
CSVGTGVSYEQYF TGCAGCGTTGGGACAGGGGTATCCTACGAGCAGTACTTC TRBJ2-7 TRBD1 few TRBV29-1
CASSPGPSYNEQFF TGTGCCAGCAGTCCAGGCCCTTCCTACAATGAGCAGTTCTTC TRBJ2-1 . . TRBV6-5
CASGSPGLVYEQFF TGTGCTAGTGGATCGCCGGGACTAGTCTATGAGCAGTTCTTC TRBJ2-1 TRBD2 . TRBV12-5
CASRIGLAGVQETQYF TGTGCCAGCAGGATAGGACTAGCGGGAGTCCAAGAGACCCAGTACTTC TRBJ2-5 TRBD2 . TRBV5-8
CASTHLAGDYNEQFF TGTGCCAGCACCCACCTAGCGGGCGACTACAATGAGCAGTTCTTC TRBJ2-1 TRBD2 . TRBV5-4
CASSITSGGLSTDTQYF TGTGCCAGTAGTATAACTAGCGGGGGACTCAGCACAGATACGCAGTATTTT TRBJ2-3 TRBD2 . TRBV19
CASSQGLGPKNEKLFF TGTGCCAGCAGCCAGGGGCTGGGCCCGAAAAATGAAAAACTGTTTTTT TRBJ1-4 . . TRBV7-9
CASSPTGYNEQFF TGTGCCAGCAGCCCCACAGGTTACAATGAGCAGTTCTTC TRBJ2-1 . . TRBV14
CATSGQGRYEQYF TGTGCCACCAGCGGACAGGGGAGGTACGAGCAGTACTTC TRBJ2-7 TRBD1 . TRBV15
CASSGIQGALSNQPQHF TGTGCCAGCAGTGGTATACAGGGGGCGCTCAGCAATCAGCCCCAGCATTTT TRBJ1-5 TRBD1 . TRBV6-2/TRBV6-3
CASSVDSSGSSYNEQFF TGTGCCAGCAGCGTAGATAGTAGCGGCAGCTCCTACAATGAGCAGTTCTTC TRBJ2-1 . . TRBV9
CASGSGTGRDEQFF TGTGCCAGCGGCTCCGGGACAGGCCGGGATGAGCAGTTCTTC TRBJ2-1 TRBD1 . TRBV25-1
CASRSTGVGSGELFF TGTGCCAGCAGATCGACAGGGGTGGGCTCCGGGGAGCTGTTTTTT TRBJ2-2 TRBD1 few TRBV28
CASRPTSGGPETQYF TGTGCCAGCAGACCAACTAGCGGGGGACCCGAGACCCAGTACTTC TRBJ2-5 TRBD2 . TRBV11-2
CASTPTGLSNEKLFF TGTGCCAGTACCCCCACGGGTCTCTCAAATGAAAAACTGTTTTTT TRBJ1-4 . . TRBV19
CASSYRESRVEAFF TGTGCCAGCAGTTACAGGGAGTCAAGGGTAGAAGCTTTCTTT TRBJ1-1 . . TRBV6-2/TRBV6-3
CASSPPGEYTDTQYF TGTGCCAGCTCCCCCCCGGGGGAATACACAGATACGCAGTATTTT TRBJ2-3 . few TRBV28
CASSWEYSGNTIYF TGTGCCAGCAGCTGGGAGTACTCTGGAAACACCATATATTTT TRBJ1-3 . . TRBV5-4
CRGTGSVAFF TGCAGGGGAACAGGGTCCGTCGCTTTCTTT TRBJ1-1 . once TRBV20-1
CASSLATGTNSPLHF TGTGCCAGCAGCTTAGCGACAGGGACGAATTCACCCCTCCACTTT TRBJ1-6 TRBD1 . TRBV7-9
CASSSRGGQGVSPLHF TGTGCCAGCAGTTCCCGTGGGGGACAGGGAGTATCACCCCTCCACTTT TRBJ1-6 TRBD1 . TRBV6-5
CASSPDTVKGYGYTF TGTGCCAGCAGCCCGGACACCGTGAAGGGTTATGGCTACACCTTC TRBJ1-2 . . TRBV11-2
CASSPRSGVMETQYF TGTGCCAGCTCACCTCGGAGTGGAGTCATGGAGACCCAGTACTTC TRBJ2-5 . once TRBV18
CASSSPRPGTSGRGSYNEQFF TGTGCCAGCAGTTCTCCACGTCCGGGAACTAGCGGGAGAGGTTCCTACAATGAGCAGTTCTTC TRBJ2-1 TRBD2 . TRBV27
CASSADRGNYGYTF TGTGCCAGTAGTGCGGACAGGGGGAACTATGGCTACACCTTC TRBJ1-2 TRBD1 . TRBV19
CASSLGQGSNYGYTF TGTGCCAGCAGCTTAGGACAGGGAAGCAACTATGGCTACACCTTC TRBJ1-2 TRBD1 . TRBV7-9
CASSLNRGYEQYF TGTGCCAGCAGCTTAAACAGGGGCTACGAGCAGTACTTC TRBJ2-7 TRBD1 . TRBV7-2
CASRPRQGTSYEQYF TGTGCCAGCAGGCCAAGACAGGGTACATCCTACGAGCAGTACTTC TRBJ2-7 TRBD1 . TRBV7-9
CASRTELNYNEQFF TGTGCCAGCAGAACGGAGCTAAATTACAATGAGCAGTTCTTC TRBJ2-1 . . TRBV2
CASSPQYRQASGNTIYF TGTGCCAGCAGTCCTCAATATAGACAGGCGTCTGGAAACACCATATATTTT TRBJ1-3 . . TRBV6-6
CASSPDRGPGYTF TGTGCCAGTAGTCCGGACAGGGGGCCTGGCTACACCTTC TRBJ1-2 TRBD1 . TRBV19
CASSLAGAGVTDTQYF TGCGCCAGCAGCTTGGCGGGCGCGGGAGTCACAGATACGCAGTATTTT TRBJ2-3 TRBD2 once TRBV5-1
CASSQEYQVLQPQHF TGCGCCAGCAGCCAAGAGTACCAGGTCCTTCAGCCCCAGCATTTT TRBJ1-5 . . TRBV4-1
CASSSPTGFGGYTF TGTGCCAGCAGCTCCCCGACAGGTTTTGGAGGCTACACCTTC TRBJ1-2 . . TRBV5-6
CASSPTGPPDTQYF TGTGCCAGCTCTCCGACTGGTCCCCCCGATACGCAGTATTTT TRBJ2-3 . . TRBV18
CASRLLWASPGANVLTF TGTGCCAGCAGGCTGCTTTGGGCTAGCCCTGGGGCCAACGTCCTGACTTTC TRBJ2-6 . . TRBV7-2
CASRTSSYEQYF TGTGCCAGCAGAACAAGCTCCTACGAGCAGTACTTC TRBJ2-7 . . TRBV28
CASRVKGENSPLHF TGTGCCAGCAGGGTTAAGGGAGAGAATTCACCCCTCCACTTT TRBJ1-6 . . TRBV6-5
CATSLGGGGGQETQYF TGTGCCACATCCCTAGGGGGAGGGGGGGGACAAGAGACCCAGTACTTC TRBJ2-5 . . TRBV7-9
CASRPPPGLAGDVEQFF TGTGCCAGCAGACCCCCCCCGGGACTAGCGGGAGATGTTGAGCAGTTCTTC TRBJ2-1 TRBD2 . TRBV7-2
CSARQQETQYF TGCAGTGCTAGACAGCAAGAGACCCAGTACTTC TRBJ2-5 . . TRBV20-1
CASSLERFNQPQHF TGTGCCAGCAGTTTAGAGAGGTTCAATCAGCCCCAGCATTTT TRBJ1-5 . many TRBV28
CASSKAPGAGANVLTF TGTGCCAGCAGCAAAGCCCCGGGGGCTGGGGCCAACGTCCTGACTTTC TRBJ2-6 . . TRBV6-2/TRBV6-3
CASTNRLAGGLETQYF TGTGCCAGCACCAATAGACTAGCGGGAGGGTTAGAGACCCAGTACTTC TRBJ2-5 TRBD2 . TRBV27
CASSPRVGKSSGNTIYF TGTGCCAGCAGTCCGCGGGTTGGGAAGAGCTCTGGAAACACCATATATTTT TRBJ1-3 . . TRBV6-2/TRBV6-3
CASSLQGDGYTF TGTGCCAGCAGCTTACAGGGGGATGGCTACACCTTC TRBJ1-2 TRBD1 . TRBV7-6
CASSDDSRGYTF TGCGCCAGCAGTGACGATTCGCGCGGCTACACCTTC TRBJ1-2 . . TRBV10-2
CASSVSTTGNTIYF TGTGCCAGCAGTGTATCGACAACTGGAAACACCATATATTTT TRBJ1-3 . . TRBV2
CASSFYGGSNTEAFF TGTGCCAGCAGTTTCTACGGGGGATCGAACACTGAAGCTTTCTTT TRBJ1-1 . . TRBV27
CASSTIAGGPSNEQFF TGCGCCAGCAGCACCATAGCGGGGGGCCCTTCTAATGAGCAGTTCTTC TRBJ2-1 TRBD2 . TRBV5-1
CASEKGPHEQYF TGTGCCAGCGAGAAGGGGCCCCACGAGCAGTACTTC TRBJ2-7 . . TRBV28
CASSIHREGQYGYTF TGTGCCAGCAGCATCCACAGGGAGGGGCAATATGGCTACACCTTC TRBJ1-2 . . TRBV5-4
CASSQDDPGIATNEKLFF TGTGCCAGCAGCCAAGATGACCCAGGGATTGCAACTAATGAAAAACTGTTTTTT TRBJ1-4 . . TRBV14
CASSLRGQRGETQYF TGTGCCAGCAGTTTACGCGGGCAGAGAGGGGAGACCCAGTACTTC TRBJ2-5 . . TRBV28